The 2 T cell receptor beta chains in this list originate from one sample, sequenced in a study of human T cells and chemical hapten exposure. The time point is: patch test 1, 2 weeks after DPC sensitization. Regarding treatment: therapeutic diphenylcyclopropenone sensitization with weekly scalp DPC. Each CDR3 protein is one row after TCRdb ran MiXCR on the RACE reads. Of tens of thousands of distinct CDR3 sequences detected, 9.5% to 12% appear once; the ten largest clones hold roughly 4.2%. This specimen consisted of whole blood, obtained in connection with sensitization to the hapten diphenylcyclopropenone (DPC). The receptors derive from a woman between 50 and 59 years old with alopecia areata. Some clones in this sample may be carry-over from other donors' samples.

There are a few counts of this clonotype. CDR3 sequence reads: CATSDSKYPGVELFF. As DNA, the CDR3 is TGTGCCACCAGTGATTCCAAATACCCGGGGGTGGAGCTGTTTTTT. The V gene is TRBV24-1, the J gene TRBJ2-2; D is perhaps TRBD2 (6 bases). Germline lookup yields CDR1 KGHDR and CDR2 SFDVKD. The CDR3 runs to 15 residues. Deletions cut 2 bases from V and 10 bases from J, with 16 bases between.

This clonotype was recorded a few times. The chain joins TRBV6-5 to TRBJ2-7, with D possibly TRBD2 on 5 matching bases. This CDR3 spans 13 amino acids. Germline-derived CDR1 and CDR2 are MNHEY and SVGAGI. The V end was cut by 5 bases, the J end by 3 bases, with 11 bases between. CDR3 in amino acids: CASSRAEDYEQYF. The DNA for the CDR3 is TGTGCCAGCAGTAGGGCGGAGGACTACGAGCAGTACTTC.